A selection of T cell receptor beta chains follows, all from one sample in a study of T cell responses to AZD1222 COVID-19 vaccine. Repertoires were generated with immunoSEQ multiplex PCR, while TCRdb's copy carries only in-frame clones and drops some. This sample has roughly 160,000 clones, with around 92% found just once. The material was peripheral blood, obtained 28 days after the second AZD1222 dose. The receptor set was obtained from an adult who received the AZD1222 COVID-19 vaccine. The conserved cysteine and the conserved F or W are not part of the CDR3 here. The order of the fields is V gene, CDR3 protein.

TRBV12-3/TRBV12-4 ASSSRINQPQH
TRBV9 ASSVDFPGELF
TRBV7-2 ASSLRRTGRGETQY
TRBV28 ASSFRGAYNQPQH
TRBV4-3 ASSQEKTGGNSPLH
TRBV6-5 ASSSQGMRQPQH
TRBV7-3 ASSLDWGETNTEAF
TRBV5-1 ASSPGLQGGEQF
TRBV10-1 ASSESTGTGHYGYT
TRBV2 ASSSYDARGRTRPQH
TRBV19 ASSIGPSAEAF
TRBV9 ASSVRESGRKETQY
TRBV7-6 ASSLAAPSSGNTIY
TRBV7-2 ASSDGQGGQKLF
TRBV6-5 ASSYSLDWNTEAF
TRBV5-4 ASSFGQGKNIQY
TRBV5-1 ASSLTSKETQY
TRBV19 ASSMWRATEAF
TRBV19 ASSIVGQPQH
TRBV6-6 ASSYRTERQPQH
TRBV5-1 ASSSGRGGTYEQY
TRBV7-2 ASSLMVAGGPYEQY